This T cell receptor (beta chain) was profiled in a study of blood T cell repertoires in COVID-19. Per the germline V gene, CDR1 is SGHNT and CDR2 is YYREEE (reference sequence). The V end lost 0 bases, the J end lost 1 base, and 12 bases lay between the germline ends. This CDR3 has 16 residues. Cohort 3 recovered donors had two negative PCRs, clearance, or symptom resolution. The table came from immunoSEQ multiplex PCR; TCRdb's copy has only in-frame clones and leaves some out. The sample carries about 300,000 clones, 85% to 90% recorded once. Material for sequencing was PBMCs or T cells enriched from blood (not recorded which). The receptor's source is a woman aged 18-30 years who had recovered from COVID-19. The rearrangement links TRBV5-4 to TRBJ2-3, with D perhaps matching TRBD2 (6 bases). CDR3 loop: CASSLGGVLGTDTQYF. CDR3 nucleotides: TGTGCCAGCAGCTTGGGGGGGGTCTTAGGCACAGATACGCAGTATTTT.